This T cell receptor beta chain emerged from a study of sequential checkpoint blockade in melanoma. Study-level background: Patients were randomized 1:1 to nivolumab-then-ipilimumab or ipilimumab-then-nivolumab first-line. After both sequences, patients received maintenance nivolumab.

As to treatment: randomized to nivolumab then ipilimumab (arm A) or the reverse (arm B). Patients had received no earlier DNA-damaging chemotherapy. J lost 4 bases, V lost 4 bases, and 10 bases had no gene match. This CDR3 comprises 15 residues. Germline V gene lookup returns CDR1 MNHEY and CDR2 SVGAGI. Profiled with immunoSEQ multiplex PCR; TCRdb holds only in-frame clones, not every one. Seen here are 20,000 to 25,000 clones, around 80% observed once, and the top ten hold 25% to 35%. The specimen comprised CD8+ T cells sorted from blood (inferred from file names), sampled from a patient given nivolumab and ipilimumab in sequence. The TCR was taken from a human donor with melanoma. The chain uses TRBV6-5 and TRBJ2-7; 7 bases line up with TRBD2. The CDR3 here is CASSSQPGLQYEQYF. CDR3 nucleotide sequence: TGTGCCAGCAGTTCCCAACCGGGACTACAGTACGAGCAGTACTTC.